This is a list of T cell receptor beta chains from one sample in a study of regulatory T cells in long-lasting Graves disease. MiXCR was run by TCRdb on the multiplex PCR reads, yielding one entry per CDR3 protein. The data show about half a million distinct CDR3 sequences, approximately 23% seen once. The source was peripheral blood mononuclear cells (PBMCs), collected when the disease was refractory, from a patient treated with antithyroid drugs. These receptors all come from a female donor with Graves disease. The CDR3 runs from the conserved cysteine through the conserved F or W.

cdr3_aa: CSGIKLGNEQFF
v_call: TRBV29-1
j_call: TRBJ2-1

cdr3_aa: CASNTGQNSYEQYF
v_call: TRBV28
j_call: TRBJ2-7

cdr3_aa: CASSPGGGLGQPQHF
v_call: TRBV12-3/TRBV12-4
j_call: TRBJ1-5

cdr3_aa: CASRTWLGETQYF
v_call: TRBV7-9
j_call: TRBJ2-5

cdr3_aa: CAISITVGKTQYF
v_call: TRBV10-3
j_call: TRBJ2-5

cdr3_aa: CASSPRLGNSGYTF
v_call: TRBV12-3/TRBV12-4
j_call: TRBJ1-2

cdr3_aa: CASTIQGPTGELFF
v_call: TRBV19
j_call: TRBJ2-2

cdr3_aa: CATSRDIQGNNQPQHF
v_call: TRBV15
j_call: TRBJ1-5

cdr3_aa: CASSYVVAGFSGANVLTF
v_call: TRBV6-2/TRBV6-3
j_call: TRBJ2-6

cdr3_aa: CSVEDARTTEAFF
v_call: TRBV29-1
j_call: TRBJ1-1

cdr3_aa: CSARDEGMGNQPQHF
v_call: TRBV20-1
j_call: TRBJ1-5

cdr3_aa: CASKREGYTF
v_call: TRBV19
j_call: TRBJ1-2

cdr3_aa: CASSLGGWSNYGYTF
v_call: TRBV5-1
j_call: TRBJ1-2

cdr3_aa: CASSILKGHGYTF
v_call: TRBV12-3/TRBV12-4
j_call: TRBJ1-2

cdr3_aa: CASSLGGDPGELFF
v_call: TRBV7-9
j_call: TRBJ2-2

cdr3_aa: CASNSGYGNQPQHF
v_call: TRBV6-1
j_call: TRBJ1-5

cdr3_aa: CAITGSPLGANVLTF
v_call: TRBV10-3
j_call: TRBJ2-6

cdr3_aa: CASSLAGVSQGTDTQYF
v_call: TRBV7-2
j_call: TRBJ2-3

cdr3_aa: CASRRSQREDEKLFF
v_call: TRBV19
j_call: TRBJ1-4

cdr3_aa: CASRVRGESHEQYF
v_call: TRBV7-9
j_call: TRBJ2-7

cdr3_aa: CASSRALHQPQHF
v_call: TRBV12-3/TRBV12-4
j_call: TRBJ1-5

cdr3_aa: CASSVNSTGLGNQPQHF
v_call: TRBV4-3
j_call: TRBJ1-5

cdr3_aa: CASSILTEMGQPQHF
v_call: TRBV19
j_call: TRBJ1-5

cdr3_aa: CSVEDMGTTFF
v_call: TRBV29-1
j_call: TRBJ1-1

cdr3_aa: CASSVRGEDSTDTQYF
v_call: TRBV2
j_call: TRBJ2-3

cdr3_aa: CASSLEGRSTEAFF
v_call: TRBV5-5
j_call: TRBJ1-1

cdr3_aa: CASSDLEKKYF
v_call: TRBV6-2/TRBV6-3
j_call: TRBJ2-7

cdr3_aa: CASSLSIDGLETQYF
v_call: TRBV3-1
j_call: TRBJ2-5

cdr3_aa: CSARANSPSSYEQYF
v_call: TRBV20-1
j_call: TRBJ2-7